This T cell receptor (beta chain) was profiled in a study of shared clonotypes between healthy human individuals. Assay: immunoSEQ multiplex PCR; the TCRdb copy retains only in-frame clones and omits some. Of 2 million to 2.5 million clones listed, 80% to 95% were seen once; the top ten hold about 0.39%. Per the germline V gene, CDR1 is SGHKS and CDR2 is YYEKEE (reference sequence). This CDR3 has 15 residues. Trimming took 3 bases from V and 8 from J, leaving 17 bases between them. The TCR originated in a man aged 18-30 years in good health. Some clones in this sample may be carry-over from other donors' samples. V gene TRBV5-5 combines with J gene TRBJ1-4; TRBD1 might be the D (6 bases). What was sequenced was naive CD4+ T cells from PBMCs. Subset reported: CD45RA+ positively selected. CDR3 sequence (DNA): TGTGCCAGCAGCTGGCGGGGGCAGGGTGGAGAAAAACTGTTTTTT. It yields the protein CASSWRGQGGEKLFF.